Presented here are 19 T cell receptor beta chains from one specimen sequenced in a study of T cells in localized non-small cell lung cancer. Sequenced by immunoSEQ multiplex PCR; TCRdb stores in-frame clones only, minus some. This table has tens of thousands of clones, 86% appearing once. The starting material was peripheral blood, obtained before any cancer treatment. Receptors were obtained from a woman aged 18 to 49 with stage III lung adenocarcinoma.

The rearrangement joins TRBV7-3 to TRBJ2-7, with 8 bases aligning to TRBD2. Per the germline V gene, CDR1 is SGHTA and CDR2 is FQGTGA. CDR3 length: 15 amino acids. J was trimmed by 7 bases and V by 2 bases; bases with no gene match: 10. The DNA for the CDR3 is TGTGCCAGCAGCTTAGAGCCGAGTAGCGGGGCGGAGCAGTACTTC. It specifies CASSLEPSSGAEQYF. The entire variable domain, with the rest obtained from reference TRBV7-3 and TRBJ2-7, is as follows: GAGVSQTPSNKVTEKGKYVELRCDPISGHTALYWYRQSLGQGPEFLIYFQGTGAADDSGLPNDRFFAVRPEGSVSTLKIQRTERGDSAVYLCASSLEPSSGAEQYFGPGTRLTVT.

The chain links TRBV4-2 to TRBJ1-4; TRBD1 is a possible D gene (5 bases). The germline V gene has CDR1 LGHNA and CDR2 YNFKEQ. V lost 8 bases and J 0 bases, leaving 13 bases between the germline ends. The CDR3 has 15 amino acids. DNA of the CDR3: TGTGCCAGCGGGGGTGAGGGTCCAACTAATGAAAAACTGTTTTTT. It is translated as CASGGEGPTNEKLFF.

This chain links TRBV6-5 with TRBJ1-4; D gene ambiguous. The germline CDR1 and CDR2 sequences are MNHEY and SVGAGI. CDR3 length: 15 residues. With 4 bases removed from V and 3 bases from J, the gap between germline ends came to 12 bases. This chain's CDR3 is CASSFKAQPNEKLFF. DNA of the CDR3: TGTGCCAGCAGTTTTAAGGCCCAGCCTAATGAAAAACTGTTTTTT.

The CDR3 protein is CASSLDRKGEQYF. CDR3 nucleotides: TGTGCCAGCTCGCTAGACAGGAAGGGGGAGCAGTACTTC. The V call is TRBV2, the J call TRBJ2-7, with D perhaps TRBD1 (6 bases). V lost 8 bases, J lost 7 bases, and 18 bases lay in between. Looked up from germline, CDR1 is SNHLY and CDR2 is FYNNEI. This CDR3 spans 13 amino acids.

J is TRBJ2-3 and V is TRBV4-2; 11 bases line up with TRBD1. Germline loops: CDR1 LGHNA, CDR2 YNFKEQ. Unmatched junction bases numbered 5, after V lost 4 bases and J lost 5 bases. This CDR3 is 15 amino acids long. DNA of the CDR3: TGTGCCAGCAGCCTTGGGACAGGGGGAAAAGATACGCAGTATTTT. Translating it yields CASSLGTGGKDTQYF.

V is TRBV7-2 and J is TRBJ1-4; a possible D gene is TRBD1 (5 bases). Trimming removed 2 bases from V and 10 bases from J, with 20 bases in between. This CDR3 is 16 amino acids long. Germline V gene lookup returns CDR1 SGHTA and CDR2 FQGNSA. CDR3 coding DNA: TGTGCCAGCAGCTTAAGTTTCGGGGCAACAATCGGAAAACTGTTTTTT. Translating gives CASSLSFGATIGKLFF.

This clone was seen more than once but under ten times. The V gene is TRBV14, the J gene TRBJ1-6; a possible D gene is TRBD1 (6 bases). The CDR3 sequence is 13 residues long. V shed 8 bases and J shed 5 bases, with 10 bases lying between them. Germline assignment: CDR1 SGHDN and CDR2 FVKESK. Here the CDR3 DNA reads TGTGCCAGCGGACAGACTAATAATTCACCCCTCCACTTT. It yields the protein CASGQTNNSPLHF.

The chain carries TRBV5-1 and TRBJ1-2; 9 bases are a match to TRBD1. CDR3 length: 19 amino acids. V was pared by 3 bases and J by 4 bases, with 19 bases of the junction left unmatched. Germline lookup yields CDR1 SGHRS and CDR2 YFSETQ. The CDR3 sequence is CASSSYRVRTGENLYGYTF. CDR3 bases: TGCGCCAGCAGCTCATACAGAGTGCGGACAGGGGAAAACCTCTATGGCTACACCTTC.

CDR3 DNA sequence: TGTGCCAGCAGTTACCGTGCAGGGCCGTCAGCCCAGCATTTT. Translation: CASSYRAGPSAQHF. V gene TRBV6-5 combines with J gene TRBJ1-5; the D gene is possibly TRBD1 (5 bases). The germline V and J ends were trimmed by 2 bases and 11 bases, with 16 bases remaining between them. The CDR3 covers 14 residues. Germline V gene sequence: CDR1 MNHEY, CDR2 SVGAGI.

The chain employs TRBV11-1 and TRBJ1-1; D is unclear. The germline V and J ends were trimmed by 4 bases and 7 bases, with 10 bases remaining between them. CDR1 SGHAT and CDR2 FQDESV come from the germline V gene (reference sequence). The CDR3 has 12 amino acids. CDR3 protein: CASSSIQSEAFF. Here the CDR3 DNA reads TGTGCCAGCAGCTCAATACAGAGTGAAGCTTTCTTT. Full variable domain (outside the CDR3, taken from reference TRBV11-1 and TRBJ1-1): EAEVAQSPRYKITEKSQAVAFWCDPISGHATLYWYRQILGQGPELLVQFQDESVVDDSQLPKDRFSAERLKGVDSTLKIQPAELGDSAMYLCASSSIQSEAFFGQGTRLTVV.

The CDR3 nucleotides are TGTGCCAGCAGCTTCAGGAACACCGGGGAGCTGTTTTTT. Its translation is CASSFRNTGELFF. The gene calls are TRBV7-9 and TRBJ2-2, with no clear D. Germline V gives CDR1 SEHNR, CDR2 FQNEAQ (reference sequence). The germline V and J ends were trimmed by 3 bases and 1 base, with 3 bases remaining between them. The CDR3 totals 13 residues.

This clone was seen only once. The CDR3 DNA reads TGCAGCGTTCCCTCCGTATTCCGGACGGGGACAGATACGCAGTATTTT. Translation: CSVPSVFRTGTDTQYF. The chain carries TRBV29-1 and TRBJ2-3; D may be TRBD2 (5 bases). CDR3 length: 16 amino acids. V lost 5 bases and J 3 bases, leaving 21 bases between the germline ends. Germline values: CDR1 SQVTM, CDR2 ANQGSEA.

The CDR3 region has the DNA TGTGCCAGCAGTTCCTCAGGAGGGGGTCAGCCCCAGCATTTT. This gives the protein CASSSSGGGQPQHF. This chain connects TRBV2 to TRBJ1-5; perhaps TRBD1 as D (6 bases). Germline V gene data show CDR1 as SNHLY and CDR2 as FYNNEI. Deletions cut 5 bases from V and 6 bases from J, with 14 bases between. The CDR3 spans 14 residues.

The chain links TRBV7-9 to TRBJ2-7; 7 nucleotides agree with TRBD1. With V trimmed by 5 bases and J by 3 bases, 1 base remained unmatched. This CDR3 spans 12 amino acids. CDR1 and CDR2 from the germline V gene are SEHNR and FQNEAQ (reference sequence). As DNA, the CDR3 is TGTGCCAGCAGCGGGGACAGCTACGAGCAGTACTTC. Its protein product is CASSGDSYEQYF.

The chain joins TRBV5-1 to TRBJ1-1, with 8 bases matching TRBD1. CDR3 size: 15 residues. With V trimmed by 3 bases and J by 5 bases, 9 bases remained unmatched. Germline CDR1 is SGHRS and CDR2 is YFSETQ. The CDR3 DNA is TGCGCCAGCAGCTCCCCTGACAGGGGTCGGACTGAAGCTTTCTTT. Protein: CASSSPDRGRTEAFF.

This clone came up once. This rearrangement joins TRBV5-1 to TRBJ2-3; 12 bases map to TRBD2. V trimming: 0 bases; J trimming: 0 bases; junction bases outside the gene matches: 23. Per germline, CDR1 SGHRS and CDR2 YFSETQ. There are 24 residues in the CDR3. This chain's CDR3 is CASSLEPNNRLAGVLLSSTDTQYF. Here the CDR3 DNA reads TGCGCCAGCAGCTTGGAGCCCAACAACCGACTAGCGGGAGTCCTACTATCTAGCACAGATACGCAGTATTTT. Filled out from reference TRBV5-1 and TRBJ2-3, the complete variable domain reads KAGVTQTPRYLIKTRGQQVTLSCSPISGHRSVSWYQQTPGQGLQFLFEYFSETQRNKGNFPGRFSGRQFSNSRSEMNVSTLELGDSALYLCASSLEPNNRLAGVLLSSTDTQYFGPGTRLTVL.

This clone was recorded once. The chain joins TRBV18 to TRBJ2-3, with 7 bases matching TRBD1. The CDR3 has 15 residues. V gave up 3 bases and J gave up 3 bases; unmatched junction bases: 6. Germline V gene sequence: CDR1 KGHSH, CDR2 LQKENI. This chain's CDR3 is CASSPTGSRTDTQYF. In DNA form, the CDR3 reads TGTGCCAGCTCACCGACAGGGTCTAGAACAGATACGCAGTATTTT.

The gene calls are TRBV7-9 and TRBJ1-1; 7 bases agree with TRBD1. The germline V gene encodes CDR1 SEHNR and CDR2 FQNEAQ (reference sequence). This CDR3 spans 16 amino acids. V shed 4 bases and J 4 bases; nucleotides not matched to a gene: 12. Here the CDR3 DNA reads TGTGCCAGCAGCTCGCCTCTTGAGACAGGGTTCACTGAAGCTTTCTTT. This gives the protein CASSSPLETGFTEAFF.

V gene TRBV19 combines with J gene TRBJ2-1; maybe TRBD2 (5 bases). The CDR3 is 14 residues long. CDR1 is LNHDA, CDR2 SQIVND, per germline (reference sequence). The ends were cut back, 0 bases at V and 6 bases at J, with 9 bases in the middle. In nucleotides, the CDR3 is TGTGCCAGTAGTATAGATTGGGCGGGCAATGAGCAGTTCTTC. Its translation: CASSIDWAGNEQFF.